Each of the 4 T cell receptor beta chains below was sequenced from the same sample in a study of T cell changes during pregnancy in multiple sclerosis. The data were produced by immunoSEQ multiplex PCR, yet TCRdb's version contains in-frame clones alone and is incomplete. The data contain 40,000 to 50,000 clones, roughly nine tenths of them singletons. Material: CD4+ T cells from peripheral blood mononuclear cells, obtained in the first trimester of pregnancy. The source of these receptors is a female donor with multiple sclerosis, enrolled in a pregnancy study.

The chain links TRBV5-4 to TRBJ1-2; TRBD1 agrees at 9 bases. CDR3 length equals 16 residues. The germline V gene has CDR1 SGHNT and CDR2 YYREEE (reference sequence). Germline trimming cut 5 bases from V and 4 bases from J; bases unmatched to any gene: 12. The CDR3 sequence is CASRFETGGSVYGYTF. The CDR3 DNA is TGTGCCAGCAGATTCGAGACAGGGGGGTCGGTCTATGGCTACACCTTC.

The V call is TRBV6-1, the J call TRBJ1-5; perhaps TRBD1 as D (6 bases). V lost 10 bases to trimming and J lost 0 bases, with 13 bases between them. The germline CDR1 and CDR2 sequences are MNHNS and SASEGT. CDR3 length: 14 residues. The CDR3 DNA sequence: TGTGCCACCAGCCGGGACACTAGCAATCAGCCCCAGCATTTT. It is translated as CATSRDTSNQPQHF.

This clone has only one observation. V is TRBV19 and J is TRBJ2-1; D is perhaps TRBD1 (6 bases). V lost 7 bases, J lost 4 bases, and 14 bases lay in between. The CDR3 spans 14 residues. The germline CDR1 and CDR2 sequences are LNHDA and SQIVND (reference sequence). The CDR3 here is CASTRTEEYNEQFF. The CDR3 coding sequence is TGTGCCAGTACCCGGACAGAAGAATACAATGAGCAGTTCTTC.

In nucleotides, the CDR3 is TGTGCCAGCTCACCACCGGCTAGCGGGAGTTCAGATACGCAGTATTTT. Translating it yields CASSPPASGSSDTQYF. This sequence joins TRBV18 and TRBJ2-3, with 10 bases lining up with TRBD2. This CDR3 comprises 16 residues. Germline V gene sequence: CDR1 KGHSH, CDR2 LQKENI. J was trimmed by 4 bases and V by 0 bases; bases with no gene match: 4.